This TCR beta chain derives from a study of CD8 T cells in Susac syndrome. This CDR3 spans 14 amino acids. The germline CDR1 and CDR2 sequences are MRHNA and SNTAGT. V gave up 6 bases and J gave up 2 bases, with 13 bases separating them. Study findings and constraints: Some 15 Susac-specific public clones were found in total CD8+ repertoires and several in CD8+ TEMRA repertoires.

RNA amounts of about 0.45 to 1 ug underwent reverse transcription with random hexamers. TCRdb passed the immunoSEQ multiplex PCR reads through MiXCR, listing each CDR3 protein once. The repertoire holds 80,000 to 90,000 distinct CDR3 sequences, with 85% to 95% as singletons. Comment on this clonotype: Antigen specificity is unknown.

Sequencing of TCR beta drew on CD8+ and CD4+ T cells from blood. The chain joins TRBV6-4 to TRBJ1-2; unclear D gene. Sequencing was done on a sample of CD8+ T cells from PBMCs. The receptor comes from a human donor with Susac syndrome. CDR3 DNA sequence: TGTGCCAGCAGACCCGATCCAGACAACTATGGCTACACCTTC. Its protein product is CASRPDPDNYGYTF.